The 5 T cell receptor beta chains below all came from one sample that was sequenced in a study of cytomegalovirus exposure and HLA in healthy donors (dated by TCRdb to about 2017). The library relied on the immunoSEQ multiplex PCR assay. A mixture of 60 forward primers for TCR Vbeta segments and 13 reverse primers for TCR Jbeta segments was used in the multiplex PCR. The table was pulled from immuneACCESS by TCRdb, which kept in-frame rearrangements only. Such tables lose some clones; where checked, under half of the loss comes from unresolved V genes, and the rest has no known cause. Recorded for this sample are 54,000 or so clones; roughly three fifths of them occurred a single time. The top ten clonotypes cover approximately 12% of the sample. Input material: PBMCs. The origin of the receptors is a human donor in good health.

This clone was recorded a few times. V usage is TRBV6-5 and J usage is TRBJ1-1, with 8 bases aligning to TRBD1. This CDR3 is 13 amino acids long. J was trimmed by 4 bases and V by 6 bases; bases with no gene match: 4. Germline V gene data show CDR1 as MNHEY and CDR2 as SVGAGI. CDR3 nucleotide sequence: TGTGCCAGCAGCCTCAGGGGGCCCACTGAAGCTTTCTTT. Translation: CASSLRGPTEAFF.

V gene TRBV5-6 combines with J gene TRBJ1-5; TRBD1 might be the D (5 bases). The ends were cut back, 1 base at V and 7 bases at J, with 21 bases in the middle. The CDR3 covers 17 residues. The germline V gene has CDR1 SGHDT and CDR2 YYEEEE. The chain's CDR3 is CASSLSEGLISGQPQHF. CDR3 nucleotide sequence: TGTGCCAGCAGCTTGTCGGAGGGGTTGATATCTGGGCAGCCCCAGCATTTT.

The V and J genes are TRBV7-2 and TRBJ2-5; 8 positions agree with TRBD1. CDR3 length: 17 amino acids. The junction had 14 bases not matched to a gene; V was cut back by 5 bases and J by 3 bases. Germline values: CDR1 SGHTA, CDR2 FQGNSA. DNA of the CDR3: TGTGCCAGCAGCCCCCAGGGGGCGTTGGGACTCGAAGAGACCCAGTACTTC. It yields the protein CASSPQGALGLEETQYF.

The chain combines TRBV9 with TRBJ1-6; TRBD1 matches at 8 bases. Germline trimming cut 4 bases from V and 6 bases from J; bases unmatched to any gene: 3. Germline CDR1 is SGDLS and CDR2 is YYNGEE. The CDR3 is made up of 14 amino acids. CDR3 loop: CASSSTGGNSPLHF. In nucleotides, the CDR3 is TGTGCCAGCAGCTCCACAGGGGGTAATTCACCCCTCCACTTT. Full variable domain (outside the CDR3, taken from reference TRBV9 and TRBJ1-6): DSGVTQTPKHLITATGQRVTLRCSPRSGDLSVYWYQQSLDQGLQFLIQYYNGEERAKGNILERFSAQQFPDLHSELNLSSLELGDSALYFCASSSTGGNSPLHFGNGTRLTVT.

V and J are TRBV18 and TRBJ2-5; tentative D call: TRBD2 (6 bases). The CDR3 has 11 amino acids. V lost 6 bases and J 4 bases, leaving 6 bases between the germline ends. Germline CDR1 and CDR2: KGHSH and LQKENI. The CDR3 loop is CASSGGETQYF. CDR3 sequence (DNA): TGTGCCAGCTCGGGGGGAGAGACCCAGTACTTC.